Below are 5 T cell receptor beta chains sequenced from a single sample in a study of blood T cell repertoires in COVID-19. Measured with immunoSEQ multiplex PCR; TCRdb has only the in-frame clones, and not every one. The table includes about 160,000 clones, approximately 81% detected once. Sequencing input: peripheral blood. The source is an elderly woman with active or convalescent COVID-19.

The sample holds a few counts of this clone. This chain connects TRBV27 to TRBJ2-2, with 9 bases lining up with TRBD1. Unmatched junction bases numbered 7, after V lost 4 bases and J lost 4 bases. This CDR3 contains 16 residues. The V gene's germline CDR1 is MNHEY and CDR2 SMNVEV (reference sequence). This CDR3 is CASSSSWTGVTGELFF. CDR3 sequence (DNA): TGTGCCAGCAGTTCATCCTGGACAGGGGTCACCGGGGAGCTGTTTTTT.

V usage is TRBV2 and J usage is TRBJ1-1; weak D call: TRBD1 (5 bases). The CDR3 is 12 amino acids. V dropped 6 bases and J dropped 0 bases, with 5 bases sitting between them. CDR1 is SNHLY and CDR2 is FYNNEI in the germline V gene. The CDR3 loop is CASSRVNTEAFF. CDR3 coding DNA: TGTGCCAGCAGCAGGGTGAACACTGAAGCTTTCTTT.

In DNA, the CDR3 is TGTGCCAGCAGCCCCGAGGCGTGTCGGGACAACGCTAGAGATACGCAGTATTTT. It yields the protein CASSPEACRDNARDTQYF. This chain connects TRBV11-3 to TRBJ2-3; perhaps TRBD1 as D (6 bases). The V gene's germline CDR1 is SGHNT and CDR2 YENEEA. The ends were cut back, 5 bases at V and 5 bases at J, with 26 bases in the middle. The CDR3 runs 18 residues.

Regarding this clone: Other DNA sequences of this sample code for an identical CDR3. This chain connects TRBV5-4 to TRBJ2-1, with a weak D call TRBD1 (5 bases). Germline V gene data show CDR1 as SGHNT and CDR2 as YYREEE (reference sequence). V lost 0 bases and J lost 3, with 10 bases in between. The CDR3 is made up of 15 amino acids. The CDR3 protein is CASSLGRGGYNEQFF. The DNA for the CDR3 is TGTGCCAGCAGCTTGGGAAGGGGTGGCTACAATGAGCAGTTCTTC.

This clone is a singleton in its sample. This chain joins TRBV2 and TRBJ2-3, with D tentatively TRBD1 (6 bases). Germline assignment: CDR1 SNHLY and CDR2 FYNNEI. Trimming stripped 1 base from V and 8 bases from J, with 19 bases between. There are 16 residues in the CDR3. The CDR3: CASSEVSTGKWGTQYF. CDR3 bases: TGTGCCAGCAGTGAAGTAAGCACAGGGAAGTGGGGTACGCAGTATTTT.